Shown below are 9 T cell receptor beta chains from a single sample sequenced in a study of T cell clonotyping in hematopoietic cell transplantation. Sequencing used immunoSEQ multiplex PCR; TCRdb keeps in-frame clones, though not all of them. Of 35,000 to 45,000 clones listed, 90% to 95% are singletons. Specimen: peripheral blood mononuclear cells. These receptors came from a woman in her forties or fifties in good health. Some clones in this sample may be carry-over from other donors' samples.

The V gene is TRBV5-1, the J gene TRBJ2-5; tentative D call: TRBD1 (5 bases). CDR1 SGHRS and CDR2 YFSETQ come from the germline V gene. V lost 1 base, J lost 4 bases, and 14 bases lay in between. This CDR3 spans 15 amino acids. The CDR3 DNA reads TGCGCCAGCAGCTTGTGGTTAGGCACAGGAGAGACCCAGTACTTC. Residues: CASSLWLGTGETQYF.

Written as DNA, the CDR3 is TGTGCCAGCAGCTCTAGGAGTTATAGCAATCAGCCCCAGCATTTT. This codes for CASSSRSYSNQPQHF. This sequence joins TRBV5-6 and TRBJ1-5; D ambiguous. CDR3 length equals 15 residues. Trimming removed 3 bases at V and 0 bases at J, with 10 bases between. CDR1 is SGHDT and CDR2 is YYEEEE in the germline V gene.

The V call is TRBV27, the J call TRBJ1-2; D is unresolved. Germline CDR1 and CDR2: MNHEY and SMNVEV (reference sequence). The CDR3 consists of 11 residues. The V end was cut by 10 bases, the J end by 4 bases, with 10 bases between. The CDR3 here is CATQGPYGYTF. For the CDR3, the DNA is TGTGCCACCCAAGGACCCTATGGCTACACCTTC.

This CDR3 reads CASSLDPDRWNTEAFF. The DNA for the CDR3 is TGCGCCAGCAGTTTAGACCCAGACAGATGGAACACTGAAGCTTTCTTT. This chain connects TRBV5-1 to TRBJ1-1; perhaps TRBD1 as D (5 bases). Trimming removed 5 bases at V and 1 base at J, with 18 bases between. There are 16 residues in the CDR3. The germline gives CDR1 SGHRS, CDR2 YFSETQ. Together with reference TRBV5-1 and TRBJ1-1, the CDR3 gives the full variable domain: KAGVTQTPRYLIKTRGQQVTLSCSPISGHRSVSWYQQTPGQGLQFLFEYFSETQRNKGNFPGRFSGRQFSNSRSEMNVSTLELGDSALYLCASSLDPDRWNTEAFFGQGTRLTVV.

The V and J genes are TRBV19 and TRBJ2-4, with 12 positions matching TRBD1. J gave up 0 bases and V 5 bases, and 8 bases lay outside the gene matches. Germline V gene sequence: CDR1 LNHDA, CDR2 SQIVND (reference sequence). CDR3 size: 18 residues. The CDR3 coding sequence is TGTGCCAGTAGTTTGGGACAGGGGGCTCTGGTAGCCAAAAACATTCAGTACTTC. Translation: CASSLGQGALVAKNIQYF.

The rearrangement links TRBV7-9 to TRBJ2-7, with D perhaps TRBD2 (6 bases). This CDR3 is built from 17 residues. The germline V and J ends were trimmed by 5 bases and 0 bases, with 20 bases remaining between them. The germline gives CDR1 SEHNR, CDR2 FQNEAQ (reference sequence). The CDR3 here is CASSPPPPAGSSYEQYF. CDR3 DNA sequence: TGTGCCAGCAGCCCTCCACCCCCGGCGGGGAGCTCCTACGAGCAGTACTTC.

The chain combines TRBV15 with TRBJ1-1; no clear D gene. The CDR3 runs to 15 residues. Trimming removed 0 bases from V and 0 bases from J, with 8 bases in between. Germline V gene lookup returns CDR1 LNHNV and CDR2 YYDKDF (reference sequence). Here the CDR3 DNA reads TGTGCCACCAGCAGAGAATCGGGGTTGAACACTGAAGCTTTCTTT. It encodes CATSRESGLNTEAFF.

The chain joins TRBV30 to TRBJ2-1; tentatively, D is TRBD1 (6 bases). The germline V and J ends were trimmed by 0 bases and 3 bases, with 18 bases remaining between them. This CDR3 region has 17 residues. In germline, CDR1 is GTSNPN, CDR2 SVGIG (reference sequence). Here the CDR3 DNA reads TGTGCCTGGAGTGTCAGGGCCTACCGGGACAACTACAATGAGCAGTTCTTC. Translated: CAWSVRAYRDNYNEQFF.

The chain recombines TRBV4-2 with TRBJ1-3; 7 bases are a match to TRBD1. Germline CDR1 is LGHNA and CDR2 is YNFKEQ. This CDR3 has 15 amino acids. The junction had 6 bases not matched to a gene; V was cut back by 4 bases and J by 3 bases. CDR3 coding DNA: TGTGCCAGCAGCCGTATGACAGGGTATGGAAACACCATATATTTT. Amino acids: CASSRMTGYGNTIYF.